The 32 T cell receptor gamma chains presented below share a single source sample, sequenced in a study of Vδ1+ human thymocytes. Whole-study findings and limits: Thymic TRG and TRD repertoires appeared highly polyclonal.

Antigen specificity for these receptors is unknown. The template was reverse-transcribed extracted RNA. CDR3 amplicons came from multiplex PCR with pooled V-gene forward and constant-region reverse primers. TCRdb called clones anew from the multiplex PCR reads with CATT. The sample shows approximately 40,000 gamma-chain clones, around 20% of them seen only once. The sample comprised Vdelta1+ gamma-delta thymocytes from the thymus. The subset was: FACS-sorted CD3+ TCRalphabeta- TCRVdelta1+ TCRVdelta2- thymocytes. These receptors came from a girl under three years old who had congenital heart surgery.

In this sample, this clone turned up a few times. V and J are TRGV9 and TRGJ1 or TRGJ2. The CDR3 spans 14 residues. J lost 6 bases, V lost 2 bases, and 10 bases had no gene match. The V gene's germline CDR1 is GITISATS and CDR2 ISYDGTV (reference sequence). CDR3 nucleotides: TGTGCCTTGTGGGAGGCGCCCTTAGGTTATAAGAAACTCTTT. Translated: CALWEAPLGYKKLF.

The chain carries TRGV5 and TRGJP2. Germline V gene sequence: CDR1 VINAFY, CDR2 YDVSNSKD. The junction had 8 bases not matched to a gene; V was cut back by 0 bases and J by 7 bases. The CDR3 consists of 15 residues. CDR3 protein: CATWDRPLHDWIKTF. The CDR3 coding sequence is TGTGCCACCTGGGACAGGCCGTTACATGATTGGATCAAGACGTTT.

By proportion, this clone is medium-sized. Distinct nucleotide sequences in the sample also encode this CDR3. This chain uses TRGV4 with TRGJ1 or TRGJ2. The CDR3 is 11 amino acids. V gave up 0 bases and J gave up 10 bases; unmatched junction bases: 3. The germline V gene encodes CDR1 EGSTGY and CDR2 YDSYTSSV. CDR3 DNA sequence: TGTGCCACCTGGGATGGGCCCAAGAAACTCTTT. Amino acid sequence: CATWDGPKKLF.

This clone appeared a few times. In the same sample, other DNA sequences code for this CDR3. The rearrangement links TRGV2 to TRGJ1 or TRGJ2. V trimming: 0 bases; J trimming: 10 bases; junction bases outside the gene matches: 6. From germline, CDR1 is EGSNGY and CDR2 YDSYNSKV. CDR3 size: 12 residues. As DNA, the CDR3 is TGTGCCACCTGGGACGGGCTTGGGAAGAAACTCTTT. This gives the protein CATWDGLGKKLF.

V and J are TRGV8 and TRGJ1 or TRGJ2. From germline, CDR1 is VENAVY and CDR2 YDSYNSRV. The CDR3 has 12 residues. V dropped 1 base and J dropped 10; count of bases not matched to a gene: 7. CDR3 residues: CATWDSRGKKLF. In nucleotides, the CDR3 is TGTGCCACCTGGGATAGTAGGGGGAAGAAACTCTTT.

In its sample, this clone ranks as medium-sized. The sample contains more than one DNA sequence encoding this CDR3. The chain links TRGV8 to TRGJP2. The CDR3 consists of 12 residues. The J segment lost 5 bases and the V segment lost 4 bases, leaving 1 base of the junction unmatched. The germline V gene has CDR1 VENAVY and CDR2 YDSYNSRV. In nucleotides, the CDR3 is TGTGCCACCTGGGACAGTGATTGGATCAAGACGTTT. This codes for CATWDSDWIKTF.

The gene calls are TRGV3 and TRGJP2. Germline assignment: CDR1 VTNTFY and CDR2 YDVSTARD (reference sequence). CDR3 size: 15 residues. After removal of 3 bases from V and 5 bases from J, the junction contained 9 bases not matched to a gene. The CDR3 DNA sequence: TGTGCCACCTGGGACCCGGCGGGAAGTGATTGGATCAAGACGTTT. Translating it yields CATWDPAGSDWIKTF.

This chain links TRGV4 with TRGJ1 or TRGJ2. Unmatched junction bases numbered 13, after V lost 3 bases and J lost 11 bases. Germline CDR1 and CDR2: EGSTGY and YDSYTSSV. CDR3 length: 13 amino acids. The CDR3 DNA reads TGTGCCACCTGGGATCATGCCGAATGGGAGAAACTCTTT. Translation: CATWDHAEWEKLF.

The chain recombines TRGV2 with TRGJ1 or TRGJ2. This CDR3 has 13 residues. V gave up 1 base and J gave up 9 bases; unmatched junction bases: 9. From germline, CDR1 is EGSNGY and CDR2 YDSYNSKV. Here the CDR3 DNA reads TGTGCCACCTGGGACGGCCCAGGGACTAAGAAACTCTTT. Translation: CATWDGPGTKKLF.

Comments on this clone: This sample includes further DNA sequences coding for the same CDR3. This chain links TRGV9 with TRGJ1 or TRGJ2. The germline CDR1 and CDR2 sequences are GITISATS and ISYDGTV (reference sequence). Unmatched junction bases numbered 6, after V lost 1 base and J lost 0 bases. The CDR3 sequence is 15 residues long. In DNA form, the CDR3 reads TGTGCCTTGTGGGAGGTAGGGGGGAATTATTATAAGAAACTCTTT. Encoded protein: CALWEVGGNYYKKLF.

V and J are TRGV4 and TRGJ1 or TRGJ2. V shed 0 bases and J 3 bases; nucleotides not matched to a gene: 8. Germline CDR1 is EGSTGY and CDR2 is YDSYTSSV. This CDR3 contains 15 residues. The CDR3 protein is CATWDGLPFYYKKLF. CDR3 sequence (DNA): TGTGCCACCTGGGATGGGCTCCCTTTTTATTATAAGAAACTCTTT.

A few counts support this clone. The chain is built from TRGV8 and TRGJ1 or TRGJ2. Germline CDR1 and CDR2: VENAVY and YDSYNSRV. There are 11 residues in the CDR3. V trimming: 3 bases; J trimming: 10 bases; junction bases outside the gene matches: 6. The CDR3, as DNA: TGTGCCACCTGGGATTTGGAAAAGAAACTCTTT. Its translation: CATWDLEKKLF.

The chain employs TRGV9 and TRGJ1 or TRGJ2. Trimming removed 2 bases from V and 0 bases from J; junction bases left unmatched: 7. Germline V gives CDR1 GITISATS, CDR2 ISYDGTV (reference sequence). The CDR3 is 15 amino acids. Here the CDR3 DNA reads TGTGCCTTGTGGGAGGACAGCCGGAATTATTATAAGAAACTCTTT. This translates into CALWEDSRNYYKKLF.

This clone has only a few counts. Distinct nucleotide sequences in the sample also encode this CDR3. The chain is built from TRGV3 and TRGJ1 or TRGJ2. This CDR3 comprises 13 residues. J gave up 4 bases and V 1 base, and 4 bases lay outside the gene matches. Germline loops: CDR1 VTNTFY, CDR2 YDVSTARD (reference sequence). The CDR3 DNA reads TGTGCCACCTGGGACAGACCATATTATAAGAAACTCTTT. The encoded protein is CATWDRPYYKKLF.

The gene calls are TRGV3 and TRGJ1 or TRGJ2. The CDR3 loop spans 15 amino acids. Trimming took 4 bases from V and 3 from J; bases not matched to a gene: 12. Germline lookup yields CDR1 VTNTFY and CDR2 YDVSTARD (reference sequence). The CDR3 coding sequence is TGTGCCACCTGGGAAACAGAATCGGTTTATTATAAGAAACTCTTT. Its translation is CATWETESVYYKKLF.

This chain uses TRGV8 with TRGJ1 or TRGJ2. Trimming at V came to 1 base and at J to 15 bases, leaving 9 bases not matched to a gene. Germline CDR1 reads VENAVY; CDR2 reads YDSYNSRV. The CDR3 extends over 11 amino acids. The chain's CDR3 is CATWDRIRALF. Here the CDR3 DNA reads TGTGCCACCTGGGATAGAATACGGGCACTCTTT.

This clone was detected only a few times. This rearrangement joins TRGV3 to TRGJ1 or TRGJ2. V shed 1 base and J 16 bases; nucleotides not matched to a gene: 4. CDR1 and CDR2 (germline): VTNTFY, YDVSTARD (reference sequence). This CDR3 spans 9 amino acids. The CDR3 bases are TGTGCCACCTGGGACAGTAGGCTCTTT. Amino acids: CATWDSRLF.

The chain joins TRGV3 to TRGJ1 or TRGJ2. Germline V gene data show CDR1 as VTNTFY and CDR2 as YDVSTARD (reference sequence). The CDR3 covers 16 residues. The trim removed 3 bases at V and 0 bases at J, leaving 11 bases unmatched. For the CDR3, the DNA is TGTGCCACCTGGGACGGACCTCCCTGGAATTATTATAAGAAACTCTTT. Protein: CATWDGPPWNYYKKLF.

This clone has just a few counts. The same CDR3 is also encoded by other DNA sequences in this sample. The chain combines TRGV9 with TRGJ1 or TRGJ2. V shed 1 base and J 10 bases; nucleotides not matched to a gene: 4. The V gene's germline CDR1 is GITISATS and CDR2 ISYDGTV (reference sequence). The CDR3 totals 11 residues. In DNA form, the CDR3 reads TGTGCCTTGTGGGAGGTCGGAAAGAAACTCTTT. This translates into CALWEVGKKLF.

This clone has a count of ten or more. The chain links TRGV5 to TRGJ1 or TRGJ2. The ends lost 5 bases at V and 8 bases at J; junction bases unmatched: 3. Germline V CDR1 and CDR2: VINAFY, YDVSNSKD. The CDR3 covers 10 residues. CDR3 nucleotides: TGTGCCACCTGGGTCGATAAGAAACTCTTT. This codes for CATWVDKKLF.

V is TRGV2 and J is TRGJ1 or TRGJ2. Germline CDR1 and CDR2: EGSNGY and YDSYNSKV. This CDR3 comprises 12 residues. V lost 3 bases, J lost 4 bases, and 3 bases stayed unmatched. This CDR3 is CATWDTYYKKLF. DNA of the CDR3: TGTGCCACCTGGGACACATATTATAAGAAACTCTTT.

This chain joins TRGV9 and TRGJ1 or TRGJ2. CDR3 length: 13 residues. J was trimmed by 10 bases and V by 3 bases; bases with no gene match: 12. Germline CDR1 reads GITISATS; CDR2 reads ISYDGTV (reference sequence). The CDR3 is CALWEPLKIKKLF. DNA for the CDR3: TGTGCCTTGTGGGAGCCTCTAAAAATAAAGAAACTCTTT.

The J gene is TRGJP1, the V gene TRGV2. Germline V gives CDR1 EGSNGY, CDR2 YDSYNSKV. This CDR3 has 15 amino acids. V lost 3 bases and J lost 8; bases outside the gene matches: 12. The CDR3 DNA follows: TGTGCCACCTGGGACAGGCTCGTTCGAGGTTGGTTCAAGATATTT. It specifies CATWDRLVRGWFKIF.

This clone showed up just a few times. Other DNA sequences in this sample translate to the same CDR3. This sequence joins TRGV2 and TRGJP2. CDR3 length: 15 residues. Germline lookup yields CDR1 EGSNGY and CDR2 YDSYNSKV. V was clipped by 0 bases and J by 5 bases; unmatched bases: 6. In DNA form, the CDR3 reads TGTGCCACCTGGGACGGGCTAGGGAGTGATTGGATCAAGACGTTT. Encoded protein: CATWDGLGSDWIKTF.

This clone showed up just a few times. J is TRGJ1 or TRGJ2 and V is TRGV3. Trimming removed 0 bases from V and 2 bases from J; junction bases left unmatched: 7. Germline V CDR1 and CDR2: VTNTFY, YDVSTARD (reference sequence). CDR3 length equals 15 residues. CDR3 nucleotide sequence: TGTGCCACCTGGGACAGGTCCGAGCATTATTATAAGAAACTCTTT. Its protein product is CATWDRSEHYYKKLF.

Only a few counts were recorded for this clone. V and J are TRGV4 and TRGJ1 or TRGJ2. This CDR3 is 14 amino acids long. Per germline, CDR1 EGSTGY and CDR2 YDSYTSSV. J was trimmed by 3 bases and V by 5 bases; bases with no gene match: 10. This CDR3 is CATWGPTGYYKKLF. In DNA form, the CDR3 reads TGTGCCACCTGGGGCCCCACGGGTTATTATAAGAAACTCTTT.

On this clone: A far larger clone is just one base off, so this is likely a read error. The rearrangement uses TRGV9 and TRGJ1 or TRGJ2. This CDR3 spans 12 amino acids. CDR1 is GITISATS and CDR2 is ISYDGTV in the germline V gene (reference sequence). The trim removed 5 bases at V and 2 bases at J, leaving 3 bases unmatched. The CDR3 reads CALWVDYYKKLF. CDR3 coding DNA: TGTGCCTTGTGGGTGGATTATTATAAGAAACTCTTT.

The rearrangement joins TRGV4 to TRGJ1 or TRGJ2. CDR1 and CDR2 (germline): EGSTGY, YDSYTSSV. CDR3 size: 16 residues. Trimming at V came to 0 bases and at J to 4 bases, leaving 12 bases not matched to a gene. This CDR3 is CATWDGAASWYYKKLF. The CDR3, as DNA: TGTGCCACCTGGGATGGGGCCGCTTCTTGGTATTATAAGAAACTCTTT.

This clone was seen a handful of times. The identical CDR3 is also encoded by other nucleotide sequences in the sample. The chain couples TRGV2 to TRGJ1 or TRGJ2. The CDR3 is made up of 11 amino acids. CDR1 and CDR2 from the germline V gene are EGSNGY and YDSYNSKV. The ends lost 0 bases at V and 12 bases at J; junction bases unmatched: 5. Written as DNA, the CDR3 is TGTGCCACCTGGGACGGGCCAGCGAAACTCTTT. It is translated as CATWDGPAKLF.

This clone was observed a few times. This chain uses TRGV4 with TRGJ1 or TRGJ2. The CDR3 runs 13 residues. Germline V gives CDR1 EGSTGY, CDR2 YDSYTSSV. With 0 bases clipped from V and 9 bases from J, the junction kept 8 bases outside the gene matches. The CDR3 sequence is CATWDGPFFKKLF. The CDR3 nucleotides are TGTGCCACCTGGGATGGGCCTTTTTTTAAGAAACTCTTT.

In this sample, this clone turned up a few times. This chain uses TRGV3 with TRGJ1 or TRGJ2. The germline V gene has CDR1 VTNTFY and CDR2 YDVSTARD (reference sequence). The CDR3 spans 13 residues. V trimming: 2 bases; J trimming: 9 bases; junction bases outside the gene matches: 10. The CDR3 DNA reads TGTGCCACCTGGGACAAAGGTGGCCGTAAGAAACTCTTT. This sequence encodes CATWDKGGRKKLF.

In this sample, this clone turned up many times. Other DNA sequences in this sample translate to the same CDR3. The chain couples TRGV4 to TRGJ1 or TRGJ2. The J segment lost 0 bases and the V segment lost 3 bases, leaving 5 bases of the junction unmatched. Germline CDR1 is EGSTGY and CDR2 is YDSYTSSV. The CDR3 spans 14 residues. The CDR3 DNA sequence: TGTGCCACCTGGGATCCCCCGAATTATTATAAGAAACTCTTT. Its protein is CATWDPPNYYKKLF.